This T cell receptor beta chain came from a study of blood T cell repertoires in COVID-19. Study-wide background: Italy, Spain and the United States were the sources of the convalescent and acute COVID-19 samples. From T cells, B-cell-depleted T cells, or PBMCs came the material, which was cDNA or gDNA.

Original methodology: Researchers report that nucleated cell counts were estimated from reference gene primer amplification. Clones were sequenced by immunoSEQ multiplex PCR, and TCRdb holds only the in-frame ones, with some missing. V, J and clone size derive from that table, while D and trimming were established from the DNA sequence. The top ten clones hold 6.5% to 8% of a sample with 250,000 to 350,000 clones, 90% of them seen once. Seattle patients were enrolled while actively infected and followed longitudinally. The sequencing sample was made of peripheral blood. The receptor comes from a woman in her twenties or thirties with COVID-19, enrolled during active disease.

The CDR3 spells CASSFRLDTQYF. DNA for the CDR3: TGTGCCAGCAGCTTTCGACTGGATACGCAGTATTTT. The rearrangement joins TRBV7-9 to TRBJ2-3, with D unresolved. CDR3 size: 12 residues. CDR1 SEHNR and CDR2 FQNEAQ come from the germline V gene (reference sequence). Deletions cut 3 bases from V and 6 bases from J, with 7 bases between.